This T cell receptor beta chain was sequenced during a study of T cells in narcolepsy. Study-wide results and limits: No autoreactive T cell clone sequences appeared in some memory CD4+ repertoires. HCRT-specific and TRIB2-specific autoreactive clonotypes appeared among same-patient CSF and blood CD4+ clonotypes.

V lost 8 bases to trimming and J lost 1 base, with 6 bases between them. The CDR3 loop spans 11 amino acids. The germline gives CDR1 ENHRY, CDR2 SYGVKD. Produced via immunoSEQ multiplex PCR; TCRdb's table is partial and in-frame only. The repertoire holds about 40,000 clones, with roughly 88% as singletons. As for this clone: Its antigen is not known.

The clonotype was recovered from a human donor with narcolepsy. V and J are TRBV10-3 and TRBJ2-7; D uncertain. Sequencing was carried out using CD45RA- memory CD4+ T cells from PBMCs. The DNA for the CDR3 is TGTGCCATCCAACAGTCCTACGAGCAGTACTTC. Translation gives CAIQQSYEQYF.